This T cell receptor beta chain was captured in a study of blood T cells in healthy people across ages. Between the trimmed V and J ends, which lost 0 bases and 0 bases, there was a span of 10 bases. This CDR3 is 16 amino acids long. Germline V gene data show CDR1 as KGHSH and CDR2 as LQKENI. A second PCR, run for roughly 6 to 11 cycles, used a sample-barcoded 5' primer plus a J-beta primer mix. TCRdb passed the 5' RACE reads through MiXCR, listing each CDR3 protein once. The repertoire includes about a million distinct CDR3 sequences, around 54% of them detected once, and over 20% sits in the top ten.

The sequenced sample was blood. The origin of this receptor is a woman aged 55-75 years in good health. The J gene is TRBJ2-3, the V gene TRBV18, with unresolved D. CDR3 bases: TGTGCCAGCTCACCACCGGCATCCCAAAGCACAGATACGCAGTATTTT. It translates to CASSPPASQSTDTQYF.